The clone carrying this T cell receptor (beta chain) was observed once. Its matching antigen is unknown. The source of the sample is a study of OX40 agonist ivuxolimab in advanced cancers. Findings of the study overall: In the 0.1 to 3.0 mg/kg range, CD4+ and CD8+ blood T cells had expanded clonally by week 6. Researchers did not determine the expanded peripheral T cells' antigen specificity.

Measured with immunoSEQ multiplex PCR; TCRdb has only the in-frame clones, and not every one. The sample consists of tens of thousands of clones, approximately 83% of them appearing once. With baseline, cycle 4 day 1, and cycle 7 day 1 as timepoints, blood was sampled. Trimming stripped 6 bases from V and 6 bases from J, with 15 bases between. In germline, CDR1 is MNHEY, CDR2 SVGAGI. The CDR3 runs 13 residues. This TCR derives from an adult with an advanced solid tumor such as melanoma, head and neck, liver or kidney cancer. The starting material was CD4+ or CD8+ T cells sorted from blood, obtained in a trial of the OX40 agonist ivuxolimab. This rearrangement joins TRBV6-5 to TRBJ2-7; weak D call: TRBD2 (7 bases). The CDR3 DNA reads TGTGCCAGCAGAGAAACGGGGGGCGGCGAGCAGTACTTC. This sequence encodes CASRETGGGEQYF.